Sequencing of this T cell receptor beta chain was carried out in a study of Tregs in tolerant kidney transplant recipients. Overall study results and limits: Expanding Tregs on activated donor B cells appeared to best identify donor-specific TCRbeta clones. No direct test of biological reproducibility was done here.

TCRdb keeps only in-frame clones here, not all; method: immunoSEQ multiplex PCR. The data contain 110,000 or so clones, around 90% of them singletons. Looked up from germline, CDR1 is SGHDT and CDR2 is YYEEEE. This CDR3 comprises 13 residues. The V end was cut by 7 bases, the J end by 5 bases, with 13 bases between. Details on this clone: Its antigen is currently unknown.

The input for sequencing was CD4+ T cells from blood, taken before the transplant. This rearrangement joins TRBV5-6 to TRBJ2-4; tentative D call: TRBD1 (5 bases). This sequence originates from a human donor who received a combined kidney and bone marrow transplant. CDR3 loop: CASSPGFENIQYF. The CDR3 coding sequence is TGTGCCAGCTCCCCAGGGTTCGAAAACATTCAGTACTTC.